Reported below is one T cell receptor (beta chain). Its specific antigen is unknown. The record has no base qualities; no much larger clone is one base away. The source of the sample is a study of T cell responses to AZD1222 COVID-19 vaccine (dated by TCRdb to the early 2020s). Notes on the research overall: Because spike-specific TCR depth and breadth did not differ between the two schedules, AZD1222 recipients who got a second dose at roughly 4 weeks were pooled with those who got a second dose at roughly 12 weeks. Trial participants were enrolled by age into 18-55, 56-69 and 70-plus year subgroups, with about 150, 28 and 57 TCR-sequenced participants respectively. TCR sequencing was performed for 230 to 250 trial participants, of whom some 200 were given two doses of AZD1222 and about 25 were given two doses of MenACWY control vaccine. Results the study describes overall, beyond this receptor: Vaccine-associated CD4 TCRs spanned the whole spike protein, with dominant responses in regions 160-218 and 743-854. Reportedly, close to half of the unique spike-specific TCRs recognized epitopes lying outside the regions that are mutated in the B.1.351 and B.1.1.7 variants. Because no day 14 peak-response samples were available, repertoires were characterized only after the peak T cell response. Conclusions about previously exposed vaccinees are limited because only five to seven AZD1222 recipients were SARS-CoV-2 seropositive at baseline. Participants were mostly white British and included more females than males, and it was suggested by the authors that clonal diversity may have been underestimated. The 56-69-year group was small, and its depth increase did not reach significance, likely because of low power. After two AZD1222 doses, both the breadth and the depth of spike-specific TCRs were significantly higher than at day 0 and than in MenACWY recipients.

Taken with the paper, the label for time point translates to: baseline before first vaccination. Samples from vaccinated people were obtained from the UK trials COV001 and COV002, which included a single-blind randomized controlled phase 2/3 trial of AZD1222 (ChAdOx1 nCoV-19) in healthy adults. Trial participant PBMC samples were collected at day 0 and day 28 after the second dose for TCRbeta chain sequencing. The CDR3 regions of human TCRbeta chains were analyzed by immunosequencing. The original pipeline was this. TCRs in the repertoires were compared against a reference library of SARS-CoV-2-specific TCRs that had been generated with the MIRA antigen-specificity platform. Breadth was defined as the fraction of unique TCRs that were SARS-CoV-2-associated, and depth was defined as the fraction of total T cells that were SARS-CoV-2-associated. Using the MIRA data, each spike-specific TCR was assigned both to the spike region to which the TCR was reactive and to a CD4 or CD8 class. Log10-transformed breadth and depth values were compared by one-way ANOVA with Sidak's multiple comparisons tests. The clones in this table, taken by TCRdb from immuneACCESS, are in-frame only. Not every clone is retained; where verified, under half of the shortfall comes from an unresolved V gene, and the cause of the rest is unknown. That table furnishes V, J and clone size, whereas the DNA furnished D and trimming. Counted in this sample were about 140,000 clones; more than 80% of them appeared once. Clones ranked in the top ten supply over 2.5% of the sample.

Inclusive of the bounding cysteine and phenylalanine, the CDR3 is 15 residues long. Of the read, only the CDR3 DNA is kept; its 45 bases are in frame from base 1. Trimming takes 0 bases from V and 6 bases from J, and the germline ends sit 10 bases apart. CDR1 and CDR2 were assigned from the germline V gene (reference sequence) as SGHNT and YYREEE. Sequencing used peripheral blood, obtained on day 0 of AZD1222 vaccination. This clonotype was obtained from an adult in good health. Here the chain combines TRBV5-4 and TRBJ1-6; the D segment could be TRBD1, given 6 matching bases. The bases read TGTGCCAGCAGCTTGGACGGACAGTCTAATTCACCCCTCCACTTT. Translated, it gives CASSLDGQSNSPLHF.